The 5 T cell receptor beta chains below were found in one sample sequenced in a study of shared clonotypes between healthy human individuals. Some clones are missing from TCRdb's copy, which holds only in-frame ones; the method was immunoSEQ multiplex PCR. The data show around 1.6 million clones, under 99% seen once. The sequenced sample was naive CD4+ T cells sorted from blood. Sample subset: CD45RA+ positively selected. These receptor sequences come from a man aged 30 to 39 in good health.

The rearrangement links TRBV7-8 to TRBJ1-3; unclear D gene. Trimming took off 7 bases at V and 0 bases at J, with 19 bases between the two ends. This CDR3 is built from 17 residues. CDR1 and CDR2 from the germline V gene are SGHVS and FQNEAQ. The CDR3 loop reads CASTSLMSETSGNTIYF. Written as DNA, the CDR3 is TGTGCCAGCACCTCCCTTATGTCAGAAACCTCTGGAAACACCATATATTTT.

This clone was counted a single time. V usage is TRBV28 and J usage is TRBJ2-7, with D tentatively TRBD1 (6 bases). Germline lookup yields CDR1 MDHEN and CDR2 SYDVKM. V was pared by 6 bases and J by 2 bases, with 11 bases between. The CDR3 is 13 amino acids. The DNA for the CDR3 is TGTGCCAGCAGGACAGGCCTTACCTACGAGCAGTACTTC. Its translation: CASRTGLTYEQYF.

This sequence joins TRBV6-5 and TRBJ2-6; no clear D. The CDR3 is 16 residues long. V gave up 2 bases and J gave up 0 bases, with 8 bases separating them. Looked up from germline, CDR1 is MNHEY and CDR2 is SVGAGI. The CDR3 loop is CASSYLASSGANVLTF. DNA for the CDR3: TGTGCCAGCAGTTACCTCGCCTCCTCTGGGGCCAACGTCCTGACTTTC.

The genes are TRBV19 and TRBJ1-2; D may be TRBD1 (5 bases). The CDR3 is 13 amino acids. Trimming pared 5 bases from V and 11 bases from J, leaving 18 bases between. The V gene's germline CDR1 is LNHDA and CDR2 SQIVND (reference sequence). CDR3 residues: CASSPLGYRTYTF. The CDR3 DNA follows: TGTGCCAGTAGTCCACTGGGGTACAGGACATACACCTTC. Combining the CDR3 with reference TRBV19 and TRBJ1-2 gives the whole variable domain DGGITQSPKYLFRKEGQNVTLSCEQNLNHDAMYWYRQDPGQGLRLIYYSQIVNDFQKGDIAEGYSVSREKKESFPLTVTSAQKNPTAFYLCASSPLGYRTYTFGSGTRLTVV.

This chain connects TRBV7-3 to TRBJ2-1; TRBD2 matches 8 bases. CDR3 length equals 14 residues. The junction had 4 bases not matched to a gene; V was cut back by 4 bases and J by 5 bases. The germline V gene has CDR1 SGHTA and CDR2 FQGTGA. CDR3 sequence reads: CASSSGGPHNEQFF. CDR3 nucleotide sequence: TGTGCCAGCAGCTCGGGAGGGCCTCACAATGAGCAGTTCTTC.